The 5 T cell receptor beta chains below come from one sample, sequenced in a study of blood T cells in healthy people across ages (dated by TCRdb to between 2014 and 2017). Receptor amplification or capture employed 5' RACE. The sequencing machine was an Illumina HiSeq 2500. A second 7 to 11 cycle PCR used a sample-barcoded 5' primer and a J-beta primer mix. The public sequencing data were trimmed at Q25 with fastp and processed into clonotypes with MiXCR by TCRdb, which kept only in-frame beta chains. For every CDR3 protein sequence, its rows merge into one entry that carries the most common genes and DNA. The sample records over 1,200,000 distinct CDR3 sequences, approximately 60% of which are singletons. The ten largest clones capture about 6.3% of the sample. Sequenced input: blood. These receptors were obtained from a man younger than 30 in good health.

The chain recombines TRBV5-1 with TRBJ1-2; D is perhaps TRBD1 (6 bases). Germline CDR1 SGHRS, CDR2 YFSETQ. V lost 4 bases, J lost 2 bases, and 18 bases lay in between. This CDR3 spans 16 amino acids. The CDR3 DNA reads TGCGCCAGCAGCCCGACCCCGGGGGCCGAAAACTATGGCTACACCTTC. This encodes CASSPTPGAENYGYTF.

The chain combines TRBV5-1 with TRBJ2-4; TRBD1 aligns across 8 bases. The J segment lost 4 bases and the V segment lost 0 bases, leaving 3 bases of the junction unmatched. The CDR3 covers 15 residues. In germline, CDR1 is SGHRS, CDR2 YFSETQ. CDR3 in amino acids: CASSLAGQGKNIQYF. The CDR3, as DNA: TGCGCCAGCAGCTTGGCCGGACAGGGAAAAAACATTCAGTACTTC.

The chain couples TRBV10-3 to TRBJ1-2, with TRBD1 matching 7 bases. With 4 bases clipped from V and 2 bases from J, the junction kept 4 bases outside the gene matches. In germline, CDR1 is ENHRY, CDR2 SYGVKD. This CDR3 has 14 amino acids. For the CDR3, the DNA is TGTGCCATCAGTGCGGAGGGGGCAAACTATGGCTACACCTTC. As protein: CAISAEGANYGYTF.

The J gene is TRBJ1-2, the V gene TRBV10-3, with D tentatively TRBD1 (5 bases). The CDR3 is 15 amino acids. Germline V lookup: CDR1 ENHRY, CDR2 SYGVKD. Trimming took 4 bases from V and 5 from J, leaving 17 bases between them. CDR3 in DNA: TGTGCCATCAGTGCAGGTCAGGGCGGACCTTATGGCTACACCTTC. This translates into CAISAGQGGPYGYTF.

The CDR3 DNA reads TGTGCCAGCAGCCAAGGAGGGGCGCGCGCCTACGAGCAGTACTTC. Translating gives CASSQGGARAYEQYF. This chain links TRBV7-2 with TRBJ2-7; TRBD2 is a possible D gene (6 bases). This CDR3 has 15 residues. The germline V gene encodes CDR1 SGHTA and CDR2 FQGNSA. Trimming removed 5 bases from V and 2 bases from J, with 16 bases in between.